Shown below are 14 T cell receptor beta chains from a single sample sequenced in a study of response to subunit inactivated influenza vaccine. MiXCR, run by TCRdb on the RT-PCR reads, gives a single entry per CDR3 protein. The table lists approximately 500,000 distinct CDR3 sequences, less than 25% of them singletons. These data also formed part of another study, on T cells expressing NK-cell markers. That study adds: In generating TCR beta cDNA, 5'RACE template switching with UMIs was used.

The sample was CD4+ T cells sorted from PBMCs, taken 11 to 12 days after vaccination. The receptors were sampled from a man aged 45-60 years who received an inactivated influenza vaccine.

This chain uses TRBV15 with TRBJ2-3; maybe TRBD2 (6 bases). Trimming removed 8 bases from V and 9 bases from J, with 15 bases in between. CDR3 size: 12 residues. The germline CDR1 and CDR2 sequences are LNHNV and YYDKDF (reference sequence). The CDR3 reads CATSRAGGTQYF. The DNA for the CDR3 is TGTGCCACCTCCAGGGCCGGGGGAACGCAGTATTTT. Together with reference TRBV15 and TRBJ2-3, the CDR3 gives the full variable domain: DAMVIQNPRYQVTQFGKPVTLSCSQTLNHNVMYWYQQKSSQAPKLLFHYYDKDFNNEADTPDNFQSRRPNTSFCFLDIRSPGLGDTAMYLCATSRAGGTQYFGPGTRLTVL.

The DNA for the CDR3 is TGCGCCAGCAGCCAAGGGCTGCGGTTGTCTACGCAGTATTTT. It specifies CASSQGLRLSTQYF. This chain links TRBV4-3 with TRBJ2-3; D is unresolved. Trimming pared 1 base from V and 8 bases from J, leaving 13 bases between. CDR1 is LGHNA, CDR2 YSLEER, per germline. CDR3 length: 14 residues.

There are a few counts of this clonotype. The rearrangement joins TRBV12-3 or TRBV12-4 to TRBJ2-3; D is ambiguous. This CDR3 is 13 amino acids long. V shed 2 bases and J shed 7 bases, with 10 bases lying between them. CDR3 coding DNA: TGTGCCAGCAGTTTACTCAGTGCGAATACGCAGTATTTT. As protein: CASSLLSANTQYF.

This clonotype was counted between two and nine times. CDR3 sequence: CASSEGRFSGNTIYF. The CDR3 DNA follows: TGTGCCAGCAGTGAAGGAAGATTCTCTGGAAACACCATATATTTT. J is TRBJ1-3 and V is TRBV2; D not certain. The germline V gene encodes CDR1 SNHLY and CDR2 FYNNEI. This CDR3 comprises 15 residues. Between the trimmed V and J ends, which lost 1 base and 0 bases, there was a span of 7 bases.

This chain's CDR3 is CASSLPGTSSTDTQYF. The CDR3 DNA reads TGCGCCAGCAGCTTGCCAGGGACATCTAGCACAGATACGCAGTATTTT. This chain connects TRBV5-1 to TRBJ2-3, with a tentative D call TRBD1 (6 bases). CDR3 length: 16 residues. The germline CDR1 and CDR2 sequences are SGHRS and YFSETQ. The V gene lost 1 base and the J gene lost 0 bases, with 12 bases spanning the gap.

The sample holds many counts of this clonotype. This chain uses TRBV6-6 with TRBJ2-1, with 7 bases that match TRBD2. The junction had 8 bases not matched to a gene; V was cut back by 2 bases and J by 4 bases. CDR1 MNHNY and CDR2 SVGAGI come from the germline V gene (reference sequence). This CDR3 comprises 16 residues. Here the CDR3 reads CASSYGSSGKYNEQFF. Written as DNA, the CDR3 is TGTGCCAGCAGTTACGGGTCTAGCGGAAAATACAATGAGCAGTTCTTC.

This clonotype occurred a few times. This sequence joins TRBV10-3 and TRBJ2-2, with 8 bases aligning to TRBD1. CDR3 length: 16 residues. The germline gives CDR1 ENHRY, CDR2 SYGVKD. The junction had 6 bases not matched to a gene; V was cut back by 0 bases and J by 6 bases. In DNA, the CDR3 is TGTGCCATCAGTGAGTCCCGGACAGGGCTGGCCGGGGAGCTGTTTTTT. This encodes CAISESRTGLAGELFF.

J is TRBJ2-1 and V is TRBV2; 10 bases line up with TRBD2. This CDR3 spans 15 amino acids. V dropped 2 bases and J dropped 9; count of bases not matched to a gene: 7. The germline V gene encodes CDR1 SNHLY and CDR2 FYNNEI. Written as DNA, the CDR3 is TGTGCCAGCAGTGAAAGCAGCGGGGGGGCGGGTGAGCAGTTCTTC. Encoded protein: CASSESSGGAGEQFF.

The gene calls are TRBV19 and TRBJ1-6; no clear D gene. The CDR3 consists of 17 residues. V was cut by 5 bases and J by 0 bases, with 14 bases left in between. Germline assignment: CDR1 LNHDA and CDR2 SQIVND (reference sequence). The CDR3 bases are TGTGCCAGTAGTTCGACACCCACTCTCTCCTATAATTCACCCCTCCACTTT. As protein: CASSSTPTLSYNSPLHF.

The chain employs TRBV12-3 or TRBV12-4 and TRBJ2-1, with D perhaps being TRBD1 or TRBD2 (5 bases each). The CDR3 has 13 amino acids. Trimming cost V 7 bases and J 10 bases, with 17 bases left between them. The CDR3: CASTQRDGGEQFF. The CDR3, as DNA: TGTGCCAGCACACAAAGGGACGGTGGAGAGCAGTTCTTC.

This chain uses TRBV6-1 with TRBJ2-1; TRBD1 is a possible D gene (6 bases). V was pared by 8 bases and J by 4 bases, with 15 bases between. The CDR3 consists of 14 residues. CDR1 is MNHNS, CDR2 SASEGT, per germline. CDR3 DNA sequence: TGTGCCAGCGTCAGGGGAAACTCTTACAATGAGCAGTTCTTC. Protein product: CASVRGNSYNEQFF.

The rearrangement links TRBV15 to TRBJ2-7; no firm D call. There are 14 residues in the CDR3. The V and J ends lost 1 base and 2 bases respectively, with 9 bases between them. CDR1 is LNHNV and CDR2 is YYDKDF in the germline V gene (reference sequence). The CDR3 protein is CATSRVGRAYEQYF. The CDR3, as DNA: TGTGCCACCAGCAGAGTGGGCAGAGCCTACGAGCAGTACTTC.

This clonotype turned up a few times. This chain connects TRBV7-2 to TRBJ2-7, with 11 bases fitting TRBD2. Germline values: CDR1 SGHTA, CDR2 FQGNSA. The CDR3 is 15 amino acids. J was trimmed by 4 bases and V by 0 bases; bases with no gene match: 2. This CDR3 is CASSLASGGAYEQYF. CDR3 coding DNA: TGTGCCAGCAGCTTAGCTAGCGGGGGGGCGTACGAGCAGTACTTC.

The chain couples TRBV20-1 to TRBJ2-1; unclear D gene. CDR3 length: 14 amino acids. CDR1 and CDR2 (germline): DFQATT, SNEGSKA (reference sequence). The V end lost 5 bases, the J end lost 1 base, and 12 bases lay between the germline ends. Here the CDR3 reads CSAHPVRSYNEQFF. In DNA, the CDR3 is TGCAGTGCTCACCCGGTCAGGTCCTACAATGAGCAGTTCTTC.